Below are 26 T cell receptor beta chains sequenced from a single sample in a study of blood T cell repertoires in COVID-19. Using immunoSEQ multiplex PCR, the repertoire was profiled, and TCRdb retains in-frame clones only, with some absent. The profile shows a few hundred thousand clones, 80% to 90% of them singletons. Sequencing was performed on PBMCs or T cells enriched from blood (not recorded which). The source of these receptors is a man aged 30 to 45 who had recovered from COVID-19.

The genes are TRBV18 and TRBJ1-1; D gene unclear. This CDR3 comprises 15 residues. Germline CDR1 reads KGHSH; CDR2 reads LQKENI. V gave up 6 bases and J gave up 1 base, with 15 bases separating them. CDR3 sequence: CASSGGEATNTEAFF. The CDR3 coding sequence is TGTGCCAGCTCGGGAGGAGAGGCCACGAACACTGAAGCTTTCTTT.

A remark on this clone: Sequence at one end of the junction differs from germline and may be a read error. Other DNA sequences in the same sample also yield this CDR3. V and J are TRBV7-7 and TRBJ1-1; a possible D gene is TRBD1 (5 bases). Germline V gene sequence: CDR1 SSHAT, CDR2 FNYEAQ (reference sequence). The CDR3 runs 13 residues. CDR3 sequence reads: CASSLTENTEAFF. Here the CDR3 DNA reads TGTGCTAGCAGCTTGACAGAGAACACTGAAGCTTTCTTT.

The rearrangement uses TRBV9 and TRBJ2-3; D not resolved. CDR3 length: 12 amino acids. Between the trimmed V and J ends, which lost 4 bases and 2 bases, there was a span of 5 bases. CDR1 SGDLS and CDR2 YYNGEE come from the germline V gene. This CDR3 reads CASSPSTDTQYF. The CDR3 DNA is TGTGCCAGCAGCCCTTCCACAGATACGCAGTATTTT.

This clone was picked up many times. The rearrangement uses TRBV6-5 and TRBJ1-5; TRBD1 aligns across 7 bases. The germline V gene has CDR1 MNHEY and CDR2 SVGAGI. The CDR3 spans 13 residues. V was pared by 4 bases and J by 4 bases, with 1 base of the junction left unmatched. CDR3 DNA: TGTGCCAGCAGTTGGACAGGAAATCAGCCCCAGCATTTT. Its translation: CASSWTGNQPQHF.

The chain joins TRBV4-1 to TRBJ2-7; D remains unclear. V was clipped by 0 bases and J by 0 bases, with 6 bases between them. Germline V gene lookup returns CDR1 MGHRA and CDR2 YSYEKL. CDR3 length: 14 amino acids. The CDR3, as DNA: TGCGCCAGCAGCCAAGATACTATCTCCTACGAGCAGTACTTC. It encodes CASSQDTISYEQYF.

The chain carries TRBV24-1 and TRBJ2-1; 7 bases align to TRBD1. The CDR3 loop spans 15 amino acids. V trimming: 5 bases; J trimming: 5 bases; junction bases outside the gene matches: 8. Germline CDR1 KGHDR, CDR2 SFDVKD. The CDR3 loop reads CATSGWSGQDNEQFF. The CDR3 DNA reads as TGTGCCACCAGTGGGTGGAGCGGACAGGACAATGAGCAGTTCTTC.

The V call is TRBV4-2, the J call TRBJ2-3; 9 nucleotides agree with TRBD2. The ends lost 0 bases at V and 3 bases at J; junction bases unmatched: 1. Germline CDR1 and CDR2: LGHNA and YNFKEQ. There are 15 residues in the CDR3. CDR3 loop: CASSQEAGGTDTQYF. For the CDR3, the DNA is TGTGCCAGCAGCCAAGAGGCGGGAGGGACAGATACGCAGTATTTT.

The genes are TRBV12-3 or TRBV12-4 and TRBJ2-1; D is unresolved. Trimming removed 3 bases from V and 7 bases from J, with 7 bases in between. This CDR3 is 12 amino acids long. The chain's CDR3 is CASSFGLNEQFF. CDR3 nucleotide sequence: TGTGCCAGCAGTTTTGGGCTAAATGAGCAGTTCTTC.

The rearrangement links TRBV7-3 to TRBJ2-3; a possible D gene is TRBD2 (5 bases). Germline assignment: CDR1 SGHTA and CDR2 FQGTGA. Between the trimmed V and J ends, which lost 1 base and 2 bases, there was a span of 10 bases. The CDR3 extends over 15 amino acids. The CDR3: CASSLRGSFTDTQYF. CDR3 coding DNA: TGTGCCAGCAGCTTAAGAGGGAGCTTCACAGATACGCAGTATTTT.

The V call is TRBV12-5, the J call TRBJ1-5; D not certain. The CDR3 runs 15 residues. Looked up from germline, CDR1 is LGHNT and CDR2 is FRNRAP. Between the trimmed V and J ends, which lost 2 bases and 4 bases, there was a span of 12 bases. CDR3 residues: CASGLYVGGNQPQHF. CDR3 DNA sequence: TGTGCTAGTGGTTTGTACGTCGGAGGGAATCAGCCCCAGCATTTT.

This CDR3 reads CAWGTLLSTGELFF. The CDR3 DNA reads as TGTGCCTGGGGCACCCTTCTAAGCACCGGGGAGCTGTTTTTT. The chain joins TRBV30 to TRBJ2-2, with no clear D. This CDR3 is built from 14 residues. The ends were cut back, 5 bases at V and 4 bases at J, with 14 bases in the middle. CDR1 is GTSNPN and CDR2 is SVGIG in the germline V gene (reference sequence).

As DNA, the CDR3 is TGTGCCAGCACCGGAGGTAATGGCTACACCTTC. Translating it yields CASTGGNGYTF. The rearrangement uses TRBV27 and TRBJ1-2; D is unresolved. The ends were cut back, 7 bases at V and 6 bases at J, with 9 bases in the middle. The CDR3 spans 11 residues. Germline CDR1 is MNHEY and CDR2 is SMNVEV (reference sequence).

Remarks on this clone: Within the sample, other DNA sequences also encode this same CDR3. The V gene is TRBV28, the J gene TRBJ1-2, with D uncertain. The CDR3 extends over 13 amino acids. The V end lost 2 bases, the J end lost 4 bases, and 8 bases lay between the germline ends. Germline V gene data show CDR1 as MDHEN and CDR2 as SYDVKM. CDR3 sequence reads: CASSLEGGYGYTF. The DNA of the CDR3 is TGTGCCAGCAGTTTAGAGGGAGGCTATGGCTACACCTTC.

The sample holds one count of this clone. This sequence joins TRBV24-1 and TRBJ2-1; 9 nucleotides match TRBD2. The CDR3 has 14 residues. Germline V gene sequence: CDR1 KGHDR, CDR2 SFDVKD. J lost 7 bases, V lost 3 bases, and 3 bases had no gene match. This CDR3 reads CATSDPGLANEQFF. DNA of the CDR3: TGTGCCACCAGTGATCCGGGACTAGCAAATGAGCAGTTCTTC.

The V and J genes are TRBV7-9 and TRBJ1-3, with 8 bases aligning to TRBD1. V lost 6 bases, J lost 3 bases, and 19 bases stayed unmatched. Germline CDR1 SEHNR, CDR2 FQNEAQ (reference sequence). The CDR3 spans 19 residues. The CDR3 coding sequence is TGTGCCAGCAGTCCCTGGGGCAGGGGGCAATTTGGAGGTGGAAACACCATATATTTT. This encodes CASSPWGRGQFGGGNTIYF.

The chain carries TRBV18 and TRBJ1-4; D is unresolved. V dropped 5 bases and J dropped 2 bases, with 18 bases sitting between them. This CDR3 region has 17 residues. CDR1 and CDR2 from the germline V gene are KGHSH and LQKENI. CDR3 residues: CASSSRQPGSTNEKLFF. DNA for the CDR3: TGTGCCAGCTCATCCCGGCAGCCGGGTTCGACTAATGAAAAACTGTTTTTT.

This chain uses TRBV7-9 with TRBJ2-7; 14 nucleotides align to TRBD2. This CDR3 spans 16 amino acids. J gave up 5 bases and V 8 bases, and 11 bases lay outside the gene matches. Looked up from germline, CDR1 is SEHNR and CDR2 is FQNEAQ (reference sequence). DNA of the CDR3: TGTGCCAGCTCCTCCCCCGGGACTAGCGGGAGAAACGAGCAGTACTTC. It specifies CASSSPGTSGRNEQYF.

This clone was observed a few times. The chain combines TRBV13 with TRBJ1-2; D unclear. The CDR3 length is 12 residues. V was shortened by 5 bases and J by 9 bases, with 13 bases between the two germline ends. Per the germline V gene, CDR1 is PRHDT and CDR2 is FYEKMQ (reference sequence). The CDR3, as DNA: TGTGCCAGCAGCGGGAGGACCCAACGCTACACCTTC. Its protein product is CASSGRTQRYTF. Full variable domain (rest looked up from reference TRBV13 and TRBJ1-2): AAGVIQSPRHLIKEKRETATLKCYPIPRHDTVYWYQQGPGQDPQFLISFYEKMQSDKGSIPDRFSAQQFSDYHSELNMSSLELGDSALYFCASSGRTQRYTFGSGTRLTVV.

This clone was observed a single time. The V and J genes are TRBV12-3 or TRBV12-4 and TRBJ2-5; a weak D match, TRBD2 (5 bases). This CDR3 spans 12 amino acids. Trimming shortened V by 5 bases and J by 5 bases, and 9 bases separated the two germline ends. CDR3 sequence: CASSRPGETQYF. DNA for the CDR3: TGTGCCAGCAGTCGACCGGGGGAGACCCAGTACTTC.

The rearrangement links TRBV19 to TRBJ2-7, with 7 bases aligning to TRBD1. Losses at the gene ends were 6 bases for V and 3 bases for J; bases not matched to a gene: 8. The germline CDR1 and CDR2 sequences are LNHDA and SQIVND (reference sequence). CDR3 length: 14 residues. This chain's CDR3 is CASRKTGQSYEQYF. The CDR3 nucleotides read TGTGCCAGTAGGAAAACGGGACAGAGCTACGAGCAGTACTTC.

The rearrangement joins TRBV28 to TRBJ1-2, with a weak D call TRBD1 (6 bases). Germline CDR1 is MDHEN and CDR2 is SYDVKM. The V and J ends lost 3 bases and 4 bases respectively, with 6 bases between them. CDR3 length equals 12 residues. CDR3 sequence: CASSLTGYGYTF. Here the CDR3 DNA reads TGTGCCAGCAGTTTGACAGGCTATGGCTACACCTTC.

This chain connects TRBV4-1 to TRBJ2-5; TRBD2 agrees at 10 bases. Unmatched junction bases numbered 2, after V lost 5 bases and J lost 2 bases. The length of the CDR3 is 14 residues. CDR1 is MGHRA, CDR2 YSYEKL, per germline. The CDR3: CASSLLAGQETQYF. DNA for the CDR3: TGCGCCAGCAGCTTACTAGCGGGACAAGAGACCCAGTACTTC.

The V and J genes are TRBV6-1 and TRBJ1-1; D gene unclear. V was trimmed by 2 bases and J by 1 base, leaving 8 bases between them. There are 14 residues in the CDR3. The germline V gene encodes CDR1 MNHNS and CDR2 SASEGT. For the CDR3, the DNA is TGTGCCAGCAGTGAATTCCGGGGGAACACTGAAGCTTTCTTT. Encoded protein: CASSEFRGNTEAFF.

This chain uses TRBV5-1 with TRBJ1-5; maybe TRBD1 (5 bases). The germline gives CDR1 SGHRS, CDR2 YFSETQ. V was pared by 4 bases and J by 0 bases, with 8 bases between. The CDR3 is 14 residues long. Here the CDR3 DNA reads TGCGCCAGCAGCACTGACAGTAGCAATCAGCCCCAGCATTTT. Amino acid sequence: CASSTDSSNQPQHF.

This chain uses TRBV29-1 with TRBJ1-1; possibly TRBD1 for D (6 bases). The V end was cut by 3 bases, the J end by 2 bases, with 10 bases between. Germline V gene data show CDR1 as SQVTM and CDR2 as ANQGSEA. The CDR3 contains 13 residues. CDR3 in DNA: TGCAGCGTTGAGGTACAGGGAAACACTGAAGCTTTCTTT. This codes for CSVEVQGNTEAFF.

CDR3 sequence reads: CASSQQLGLGEQFF. CDR3 nucleotide sequence: TGTGCCAGCAGCCAACAACTAGGATTAGGTGAGCAGTTCTTC. V gene TRBV14 combines with J gene TRBJ2-1; D is perhaps TRBD2 (5 bases). CDR3 size: 14 residues. Trimming pared 2 bases from V and 9 bases from J, leaving 14 bases between. The germline CDR1 and CDR2 sequences are SGHDN and FVKESK.